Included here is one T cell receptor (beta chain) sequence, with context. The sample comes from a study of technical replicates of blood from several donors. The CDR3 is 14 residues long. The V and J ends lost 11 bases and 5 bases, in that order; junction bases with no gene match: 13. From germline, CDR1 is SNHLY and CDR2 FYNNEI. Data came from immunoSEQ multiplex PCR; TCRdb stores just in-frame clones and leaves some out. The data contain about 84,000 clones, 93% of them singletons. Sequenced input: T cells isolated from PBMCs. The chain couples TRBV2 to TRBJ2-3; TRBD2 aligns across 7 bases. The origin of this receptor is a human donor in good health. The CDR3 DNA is TGTGCCTCTCGTCGGGGACTACCGCAAGATACGCAGTATTTT. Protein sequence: CASRRGLPQDTQYF.